One sample yielded the 6 T cell receptor beta chains listed below, sequenced in a study of shared clonotypes between healthy human individuals. Assay used: immunoSEQ multiplex PCR; TCRdb lists only in-frame clones, some missing. This table has 950,000 to 1,100,000 clones, 70% to 80% appearing once. Sequenced: memory CD4+ T cells sorted from blood. Subset: CD45RA-negative fraction. The receptor source for this set is a man between 18 and 35 years old in good health.

In this sample, this clone turned up a few times. The rearrangement links TRBV2 to TRBJ1-6, with D unclear. The ends were cut back, 10 bases at V and 0 bases at J, with 7 bases in the middle. Germline lookup yields CDR1 SNHLY and CDR2 FYNNEI. This CDR3 contains 13 residues. The CDR3 DNA follows: TGTGCCAACCAAAACTCCTATAATTCACCCCTCCACTTT. It encodes CANQNSYNSPLHF.

For this clone: A much larger clone lies one base from this, so it may be a read error. V usage is TRBV7-8 and J usage is TRBJ1-5, with D perhaps TRBD1 (6 bases). Germline V gene sequence: CDR1 SGHVS, CDR2 FQNEAQ. The CDR3 length is 14 residues. Trimming removed 3 bases from V and 2 bases from J, with 8 bases in between. CDR3 DNA sequence: TGTGCCAGCAGCTTCGCAGGGGGCAATCAGCCCCAGCATTTT. Protein: CASSFAGGNQPQHF.

The chain uses TRBV30 and TRBJ2-1; 12 nucleotides line up with TRBD2. Germline V gives CDR1 GTSNPN, CDR2 SVGIG (reference sequence). The V and J ends lost 3 bases and 7 bases, in that order; junction bases with no gene match: 4. CDR3 length: 14 amino acids. CDR3 in DNA: TGTGCCTGGAGGACTAGCGGGAGTTCTAATGAGCAGTTCTTC. Translated, it gives CAWRTSGSSNEQFF.

The V gene is TRBV5-1, the J gene TRBJ1-5, with no clear D. Germline CDR1 is SGHRS and CDR2 is YFSETQ. With 0 bases removed from V and 1 base from J, the gap between germline ends came to 11 bases. CDR3 length: 16 residues. CDR3 loop: CASSLDGLRSNQPQHF. DNA of the CDR3: TGCGCCAGCAGCTTGGACGGGCTACGGAGCAATCAGCCCCAGCATTTT.

The gene calls are TRBV25-1 and TRBJ1-1; TRBD1 might be the D (5 bases). V was cut by 6 bases and J by 5 bases, with 10 bases left in between. This CDR3 contains 12 residues. The germline V gene has CDR1 MGHDK and CDR2 SYGVNS. CDR3 protein: CASREGLTEAFF. CDR3 nucleotide sequence: TGTGCCAGCAGGGAGGGGTTGACTGAAGCTTTCTTT. The full variable domain, its missing parts supplied by reference TRBV25-1 and TRBJ1-1, is EADIYQTPRYLVIGTGKKITLECSQTMGHDKMYWYQQDPGMELHLIHYSYGVNSTEKGDLSSESTVSRIRTEHFPLTLESARPSHTSQYLCASREGLTEAFFGQGTRLTVV.

The gene calls are TRBV6-5 and TRBJ2-7, with 10 bases aligning to TRBD2. V lost 0 bases, J lost 2 bases, and 4 bases stayed unmatched. The CDR3 extends over 16 amino acids. Germline V CDR1 and CDR2: MNHEY, SVGAGI. The CDR3, as DNA: TGTGCCAGCAGTTACTCCGCTAGCGGGGGAGCCTACGAGCAGTACTTC. Protein product: CASSYSASGGAYEQYF.